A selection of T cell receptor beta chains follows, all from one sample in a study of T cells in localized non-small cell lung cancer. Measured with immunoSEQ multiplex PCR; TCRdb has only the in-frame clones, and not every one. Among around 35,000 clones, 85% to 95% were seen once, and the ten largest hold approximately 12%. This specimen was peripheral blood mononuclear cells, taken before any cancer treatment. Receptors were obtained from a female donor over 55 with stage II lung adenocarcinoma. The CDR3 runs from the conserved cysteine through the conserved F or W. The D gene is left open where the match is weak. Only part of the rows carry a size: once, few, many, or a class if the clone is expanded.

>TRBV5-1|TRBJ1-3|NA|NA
CASSLAGRQSSGNTIYF
TGCGCCAGCAGCTTGGCGGGGAGGCAAAGCTCTGGAAACACCATATATTTT
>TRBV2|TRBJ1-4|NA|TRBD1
CASSLQGALEKLFF
TGTGCCAGCAGTTTACAGGGGGCTTTAGAAAAACTGTTTTTT
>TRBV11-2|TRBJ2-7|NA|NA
CASSIGGGEQYF
TGTGCCAGTTCCATAGGGGGAGGTGAGCAGTACTTC
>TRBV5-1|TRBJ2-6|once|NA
CASRPVLHGANVLTF
TGCGCCAGCAGGCCGGTCTTGCATGGGGCCAACGTCCTGACTTTC
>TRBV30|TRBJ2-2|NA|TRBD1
CAWSSLVKTGVTGELFF
TGTGCCTGGAGCTCTCTTGTAAAGACAGGGGTGACCGGGGAGCTGTTTTTT
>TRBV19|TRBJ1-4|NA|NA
CASSMGQGKEKLFF
TGTGCCAGTAGTATGGGCCAGGGTAAAGAAAAACTGTTTTTT
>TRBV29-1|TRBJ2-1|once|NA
CSVDLGSYNEQFF
TGCAGCGTTGACCTAGGGTCCTACAATGAGCAGTTCTTC
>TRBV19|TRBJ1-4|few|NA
CASSLGHTFAATNEKLFF
TGTGCCAGTAGTTTGGGACATACTTTTGCTGCAACTAATGAAAAACTGTTTTTT
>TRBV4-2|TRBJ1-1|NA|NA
CASSQGPGEANTEAFF
TGTGCCAGCAGTCAAGGTCCGGGGGAAGCGAACACTGAAGCTTTCTTT
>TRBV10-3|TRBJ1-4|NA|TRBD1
CAISALDRGSTNEKLFF
TGTGCCATCAGTGCCTTGGACAGGGGATCGACTAATGAAAAACTGTTTTTT
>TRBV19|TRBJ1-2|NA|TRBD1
CASSMNRGGFYGYTF
TGTGCCAGTAGTATGAACAGGGGAGGGTTCTATGGCTACACCTTC
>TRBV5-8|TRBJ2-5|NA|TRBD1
CASSLDRGTETQYF
TGTGCCAGCAGCTTGGACAGGGGTACGGAGACCCAGTACTTC
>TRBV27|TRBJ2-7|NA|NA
CASSQTTYTHEQYF
TGTGCCAGCAGTCAAACTACATACACGCACGAGCAGTACTTC
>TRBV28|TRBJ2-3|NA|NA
CASSLGTAGTDTQYF
TGTGCCAGCAGTTTAGGAACGGCAGGGACAGATACGCAGTATTTT
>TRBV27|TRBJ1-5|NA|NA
CASSLRGFSDQPQHF
TGTGCCAGCAGTTTACGGGGGTTCTCCGATCAGCCCCAGCATTTT
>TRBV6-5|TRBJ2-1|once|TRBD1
CASSPTGGYYNEQFF
TGTGCCAGCAGCCCTACAGGGGGCTACTACAATGAGCAGTTCTTC
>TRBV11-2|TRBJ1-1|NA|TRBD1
CASSFGQGYTEAFF
TGTGCCAGCAGCTTCGGACAGGGGTACACTGAAGCTTTCTTT
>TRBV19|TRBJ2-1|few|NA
CASSSQPSSNEQFF
TGTGCCAGTAGTAGCCAACCGTCCAGCAATGAGCAGTTCTTC
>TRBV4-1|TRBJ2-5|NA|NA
CASSQDGAGEETQYF
TGCGCCAGCAGCCAAGATGGGGCAGGAGAAGAGACCCAGTACTTC
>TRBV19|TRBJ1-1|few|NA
CASGTVNTEAFF
TGTGCCAGTGGAACGGTGAACACTGAAGCTTTCTTT
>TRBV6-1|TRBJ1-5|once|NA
CASRGSPQVLPQHF
TGTGCCAGCAGGGGGAGCCCTCAGGTTTTGCCCCAGCATTTT
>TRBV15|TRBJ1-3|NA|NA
CATSRDLGTGNTIYF
TGTGCCACCAGCAGAGATCTGGGGACTGGAAACACCATATATTTT
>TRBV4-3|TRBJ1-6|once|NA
CASSQEGDNSPLHF
TGCGCCAGCAGCCAAGAGGGGGATAATTCACCCCTCCACTTT
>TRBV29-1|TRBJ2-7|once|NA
CSVDQGAYEQYF
TGCAGCGTTGACCAGGGCGCCTACGAGCAGTACTTC
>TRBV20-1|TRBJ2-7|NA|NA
CSARLVDEQYF
TGCAGTGCTAGGTTGGTAGACGAGCAGTACTTC
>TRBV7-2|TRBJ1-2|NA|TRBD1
CASSDQSTGGGGYTF
TGTGCCAGCAGCGACCAAAGCACAGGGGGCGGCGGCTACACCTTC
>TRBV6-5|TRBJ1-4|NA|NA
CASSYRTASNEKLFF
TGTGCCAGCAGTTACCGGACAGCTTCTAATGAAAAACTGTTTTTT
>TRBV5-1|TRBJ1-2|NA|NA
CASSLNRDYGYTF
TGCGCCAGCAGCTTGAACCGCGACTATGGCTACACCTTC
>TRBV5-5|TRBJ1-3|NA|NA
CASSLISSGNTIYF
TGTGCCAGCAGCTTGATAAGCTCTGGAAACACCATATATTTT
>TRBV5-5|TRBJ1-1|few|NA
CASSLVQGFGTEAFF
TGTGCCAGCAGCTTGGTGCAGGGATTTGGTACTGAAGCTTTCTTT
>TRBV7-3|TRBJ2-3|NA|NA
CASSLRGLRTGAIDTQYF
TGTGCCAGCAGCTTAAGGGGCCTTCGAACGGGGGCAATAGATACGCAGTATTTT
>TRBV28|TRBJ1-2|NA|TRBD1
CASTQIETGWSNYGYTF
TGTGCCAGCACCCAGATCGAGACAGGGTGGTCCAACTATGGCTACACCTTC
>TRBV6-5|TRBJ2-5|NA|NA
CASSYGGTIGTQYF
TGTGCCAGCAGTTACGGGGGGACGATTGGGACCCAGTACTTC
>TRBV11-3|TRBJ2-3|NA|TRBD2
CASSLEGLAADTQYF
TGTGCCAGCAGCTTAGAAGGACTAGCGGCCGATACGCAGTATTTT
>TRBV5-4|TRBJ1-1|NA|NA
CASSLASRMNTEAFF
TGTGCCAGCAGCCTAGCCAGCAGAATGAACACTGAAGCTTTCTTT